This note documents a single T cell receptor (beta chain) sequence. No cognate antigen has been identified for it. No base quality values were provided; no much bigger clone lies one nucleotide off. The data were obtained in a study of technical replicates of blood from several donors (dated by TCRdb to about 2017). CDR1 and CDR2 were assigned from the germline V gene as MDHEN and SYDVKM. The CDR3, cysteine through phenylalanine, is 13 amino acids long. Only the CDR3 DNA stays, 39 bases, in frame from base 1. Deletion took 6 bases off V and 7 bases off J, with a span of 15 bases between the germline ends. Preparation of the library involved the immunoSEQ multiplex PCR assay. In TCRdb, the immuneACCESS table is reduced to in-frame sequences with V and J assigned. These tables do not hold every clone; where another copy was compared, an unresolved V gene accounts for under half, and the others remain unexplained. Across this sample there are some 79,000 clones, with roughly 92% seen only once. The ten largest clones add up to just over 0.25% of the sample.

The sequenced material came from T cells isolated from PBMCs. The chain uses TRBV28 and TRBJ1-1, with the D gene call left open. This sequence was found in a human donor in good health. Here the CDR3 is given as CASRWTGGGEAFF. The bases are TGTGCCAGCAGGTGGACCGGAGGAGGTGAAGCTTTCTTT.